The present entry profiles one T cell receptor beta chain with its context. The data derive from a study of blood T cell repertoires in COVID-19. Clones were read by immunoSEQ multiplex PCR, and TCRdb kept only the in-frame ones, dropping some. The sample has some 150,000 clones; 84% are singletons. V shed 10 bases and J 5 bases; nucleotides not matched to a gene: 13. This CDR3 is 15 amino acids long. CDR1 is LNHDA and CDR2 is SQIVND in the germline V gene (reference sequence). Source material: peripheral blood. This chain links TRBV19 with TRBJ2-5; 10 bases align to TRBD1. The receptor's source is a woman older than 75 in a cohort sampled during active or convalescent COVID-19. The CDR3 region is CATTNRDRGLETQYF. DNA of the CDR3: TGTGCCACCACCAACCGGGACAGGGGTTTGGAGACCCAGTACTTC. The whole variable domain, remainder taken from reference TRBV19 and TRBJ2-5, is DGGITQSPKYLFRKEGQNVTLSCEQNLNHDAMYWYRQDPGQGLRLIYYSQIVNDFQKGDIAEGYSVSREKKESFPLTVTSAQKNPTAFYLCATTNRDRGLETQYFGPGTRLLVL.